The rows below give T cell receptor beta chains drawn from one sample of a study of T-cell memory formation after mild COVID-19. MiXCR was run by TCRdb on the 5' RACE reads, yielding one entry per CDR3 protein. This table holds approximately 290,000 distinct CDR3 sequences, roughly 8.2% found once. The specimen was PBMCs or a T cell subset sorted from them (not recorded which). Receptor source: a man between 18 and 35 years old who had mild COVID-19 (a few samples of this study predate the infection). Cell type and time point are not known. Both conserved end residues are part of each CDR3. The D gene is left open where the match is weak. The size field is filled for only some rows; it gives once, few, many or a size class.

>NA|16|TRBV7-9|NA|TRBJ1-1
TGTGCCAGCAGCTCGGGGAACCGGGCCCCGGGCACTGAAGCTTTCTTT
CASSSGNRAPGTEAFF
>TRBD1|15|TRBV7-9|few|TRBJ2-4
TGTGCCAGCAGCGTGCACAGGGGTGCCAAAAACATTCAGTACTTC
CASSVHRGAKNIQYF
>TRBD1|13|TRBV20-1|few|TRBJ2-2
TGCAGTGCTCCCGACAGGGTGGCCGGGGAGCTGTTTTTT
CSAPDRVAGELFF
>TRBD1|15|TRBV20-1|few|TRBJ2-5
TGCAGTGCTAAGCCGGGACAGGGGAATCAAGAGACCCAGTACTTC
CSAKPGQGNQETQYF
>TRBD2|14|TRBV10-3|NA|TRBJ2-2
TGTGCCATCAGGACTAGCGGAACCACCGGGGAGCTGTTTTTT
CAIRTSGTTGELFF
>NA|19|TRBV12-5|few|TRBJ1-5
TGTGCTAGTGGTTTGGTGAATGGGTGGGGAGAGGTCTGGGGGCAGCCCCAGCATTTT
CASGLVNGWGEVWGQPQHF
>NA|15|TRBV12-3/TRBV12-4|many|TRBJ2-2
TGTGCCAGCAGTTTAGCGCCGGAGAGCTCCGGGGAGCTGTTTTTT
CASSLAPESSGELFF
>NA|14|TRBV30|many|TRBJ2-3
TGTGCCTGGAGTATCACGGGGGGCGCAGATACGCAGTATTTT
CAWSITGGADTQYF
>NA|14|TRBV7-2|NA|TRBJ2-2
TGTGCCAGCAGGCCCGGGGCCAACACCGGGGAGCTGTTTTTT
CASRPGANTGELFF
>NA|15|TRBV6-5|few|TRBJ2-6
TGTGCCAGCAGTTACCGAACCTCTGGGGCCAACGTCCTGACTTTC
CASSYRTSGANVLTF
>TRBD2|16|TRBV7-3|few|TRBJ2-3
TGTGCCAGCAGCCCTGGACTAGCGGGACGCACAGATACGCAGTATTTT
CASSPGLAGRTDTQYF
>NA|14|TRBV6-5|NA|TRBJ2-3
TGTGCCAGCAGTTACAAGAATCCCACAGATACGCAGTATTTT
CASSYKNPTDTQYF
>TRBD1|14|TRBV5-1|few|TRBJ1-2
TGCGCCAGCAGCTTTGGACAGGGGGCTTCTGGCTACACCTTC
CASSFGQGASGYTF
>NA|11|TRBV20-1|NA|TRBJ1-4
TGCGCCTACACAGGGACCGAAAAACTGTTTTTT
CAYTGTEKLFF
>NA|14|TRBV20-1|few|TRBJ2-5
TGCAGTGCTAGCCCACCTCGAACCGGAGAGACCCAGTACTTC
CSASPPRTGETQYF
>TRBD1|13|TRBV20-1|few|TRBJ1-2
TGCAGCGGTAGACAGGGAAGTGGGGAGGGCTACACCTTC
CSGRQGSGEGYTF
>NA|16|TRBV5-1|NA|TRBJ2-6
TGCGCCAGCAGCTTGGCGGTCGCCAGAGGGGCCAACGTCCTGACTTTC
CASSLAVARGANVLTF
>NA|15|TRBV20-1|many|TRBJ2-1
TGCAGTGCTAGAGATAGGAAGGGGTTTTTTGTTGAGCAGTTCTTC
CSARDRKGFFVEQFF
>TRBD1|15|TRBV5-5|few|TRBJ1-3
TGTGCCAGCAGTACACAGGGGGCGACTGGAAACACCATATATTTT
CASSTQGATGNTIYF
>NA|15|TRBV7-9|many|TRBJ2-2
TGTGCCAGCAGCGCCCAGTTATCGGGGACCGGGGAGCTGTTTTTT
CASSAQLSGTGELFF
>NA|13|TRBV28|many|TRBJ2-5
TGTGCCAGCAGTACACCGGCTTCAGAGACCCAGTACTTC
CASSTPASETQYF
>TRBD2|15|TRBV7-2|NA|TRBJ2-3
TGTGCCAGCAGCTTATTGCGGGGGGCGGGTGATACGCAGTATTTT
CASSLLRGAGDTQYF
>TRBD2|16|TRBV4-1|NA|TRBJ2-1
TGCGCCAGCAGCCCGTCGCTAGCGGGGGGCTTCGATGAGCAGTTCTTC
CASSPSLAGGFDEQFF
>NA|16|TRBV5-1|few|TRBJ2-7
TGCGCCAGCACCCTACAACTCCGGCGGCAGGGCTACGAGCAGTACTTC
CASTLQLRRQGYEQYF
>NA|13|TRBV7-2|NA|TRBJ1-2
TGTGCCAGCAGCGAAGCCGGGGGGCGGGGCTACACCTTC
CASSEAGGRGYTF